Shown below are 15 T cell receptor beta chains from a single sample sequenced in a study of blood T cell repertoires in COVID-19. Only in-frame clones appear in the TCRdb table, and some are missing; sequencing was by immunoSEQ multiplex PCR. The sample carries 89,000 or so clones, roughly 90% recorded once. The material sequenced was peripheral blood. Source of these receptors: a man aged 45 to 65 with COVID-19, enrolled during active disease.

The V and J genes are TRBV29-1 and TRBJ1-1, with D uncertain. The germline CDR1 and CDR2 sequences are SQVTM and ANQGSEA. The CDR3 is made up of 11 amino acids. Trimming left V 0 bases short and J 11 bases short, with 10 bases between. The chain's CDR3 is CSVEEVPGAFF. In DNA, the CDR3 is TGCAGCGTTGAAGAGGTCCCGGGGGCTTTCTTT.

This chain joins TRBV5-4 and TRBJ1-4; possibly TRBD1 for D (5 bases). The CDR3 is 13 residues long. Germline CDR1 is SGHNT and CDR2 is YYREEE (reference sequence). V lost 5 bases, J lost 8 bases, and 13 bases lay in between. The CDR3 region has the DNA TGTGCCAGCAGAACCGTGGAGGGGGAAAAACTGTTTTTT. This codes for CASRTVEGEKLFF.

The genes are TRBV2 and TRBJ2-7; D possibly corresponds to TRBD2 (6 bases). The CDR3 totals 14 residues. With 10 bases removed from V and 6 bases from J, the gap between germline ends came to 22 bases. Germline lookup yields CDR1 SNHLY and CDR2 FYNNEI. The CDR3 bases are TGTGCCACCTACGCCGGGACTTCCACCAGCGAGCAGTACTTC. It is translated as CATYAGTSTSEQYF.

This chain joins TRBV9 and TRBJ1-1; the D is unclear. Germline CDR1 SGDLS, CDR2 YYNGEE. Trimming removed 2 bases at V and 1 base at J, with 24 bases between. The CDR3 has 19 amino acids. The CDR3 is CASSVSNNAGPHPNTEAFF. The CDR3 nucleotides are TGTGCCAGCAGCGTCTCCAACAACGCGGGTCCTCACCCGAACACTGAAGCTTTCTTT. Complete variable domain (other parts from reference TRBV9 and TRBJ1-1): DSGVTQTPKHLITATGQRVTLRCSPRSGDLSVYWYQQSLDQGLQFLIQYYNGEERAKGNILERFSAQQFPDLHSELNLSSLELGDSALYFCASSVSNNAGPHPNTEAFFGQGTRLTVV.

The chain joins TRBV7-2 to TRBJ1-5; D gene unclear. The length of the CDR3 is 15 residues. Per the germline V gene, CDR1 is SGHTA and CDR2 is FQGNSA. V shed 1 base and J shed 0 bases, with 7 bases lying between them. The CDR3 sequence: CASSLGRNSNQPQHF. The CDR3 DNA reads TGTGCCAGCAGCTTAGGGCGGAATAGCAATCAGCCCCAGCATTTT.

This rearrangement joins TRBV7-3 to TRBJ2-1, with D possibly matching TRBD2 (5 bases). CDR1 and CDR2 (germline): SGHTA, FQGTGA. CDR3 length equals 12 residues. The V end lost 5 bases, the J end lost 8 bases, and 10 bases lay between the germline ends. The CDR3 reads CASSHAGDEQFF. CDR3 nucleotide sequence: TGTGCCAGCAGCCACGCCGGGGATGAGCAGTTCTTC.

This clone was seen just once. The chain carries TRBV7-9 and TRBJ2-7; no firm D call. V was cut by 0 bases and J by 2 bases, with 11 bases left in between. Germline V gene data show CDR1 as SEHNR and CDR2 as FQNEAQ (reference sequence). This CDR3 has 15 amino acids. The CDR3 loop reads CASSLATAGPYEQYF. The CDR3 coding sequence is TGTGCCAGCAGCTTAGCGACCGCTGGGCCCTACGAGCAGTACTTC.

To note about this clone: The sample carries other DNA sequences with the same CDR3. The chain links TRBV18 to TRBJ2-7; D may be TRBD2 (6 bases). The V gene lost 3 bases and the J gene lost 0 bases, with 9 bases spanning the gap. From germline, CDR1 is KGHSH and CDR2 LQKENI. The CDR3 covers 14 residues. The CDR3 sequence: CASSPRDSSYEQYF. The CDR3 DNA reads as TGTGCCAGCTCACCTCGGGACTCCTCCTACGAGCAGTACTTC. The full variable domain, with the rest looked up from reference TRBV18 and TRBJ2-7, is NAGVMQNPRHLVRRRGQEARLRCSPMKGHSHVYWYRQLPEEGLKFMVYLQKENIIDESGMPKERFSAEFPKEGPSILRIQQVVRGDSAAYFCASSPRDSSYEQYFGPGTRLTVT.

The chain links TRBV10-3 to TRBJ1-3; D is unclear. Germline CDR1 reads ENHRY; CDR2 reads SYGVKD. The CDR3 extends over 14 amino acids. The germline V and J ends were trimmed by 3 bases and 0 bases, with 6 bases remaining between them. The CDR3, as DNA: TGTGCCATCAGTGAACAAAACTCTGGAAACACCATATATTTT. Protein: CAISEQNSGNTIYF.

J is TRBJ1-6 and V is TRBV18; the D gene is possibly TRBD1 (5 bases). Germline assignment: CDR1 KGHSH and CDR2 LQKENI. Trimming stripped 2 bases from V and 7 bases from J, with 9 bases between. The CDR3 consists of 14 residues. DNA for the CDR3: TGTGCCAGCTCACCATCAGGGCTGAATTCACCCCTCCACTTT. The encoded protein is CASSPSGLNSPLHF.

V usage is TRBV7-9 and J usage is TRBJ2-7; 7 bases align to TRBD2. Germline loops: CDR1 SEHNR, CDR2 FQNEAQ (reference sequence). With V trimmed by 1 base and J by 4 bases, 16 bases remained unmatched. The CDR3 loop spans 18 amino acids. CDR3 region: CASSLVERGIQTPYEQYF. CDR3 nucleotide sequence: TGTGCCAGCAGCTTAGTCGAGCGGGGCATCCAAACACCGTACGAGCAGTACTTC.

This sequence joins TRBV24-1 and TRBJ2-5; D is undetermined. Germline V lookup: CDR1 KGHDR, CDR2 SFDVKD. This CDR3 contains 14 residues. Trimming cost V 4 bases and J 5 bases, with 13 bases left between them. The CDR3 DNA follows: TGTGCCACCAGTGACCCCGGGTCCTTGGAGACCCAGTACTTC. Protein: CATSDPGSLETQYF.

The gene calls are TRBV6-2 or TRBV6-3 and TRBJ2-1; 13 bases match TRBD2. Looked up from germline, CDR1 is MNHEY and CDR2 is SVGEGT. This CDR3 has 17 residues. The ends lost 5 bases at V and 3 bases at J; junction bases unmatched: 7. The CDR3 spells CASSRTSGGANYNEQFF. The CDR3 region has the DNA TGTGCCAGCAGTCGCACTAGCGGGGGGGCCAACTACAATGAGCAGTTCTTC.

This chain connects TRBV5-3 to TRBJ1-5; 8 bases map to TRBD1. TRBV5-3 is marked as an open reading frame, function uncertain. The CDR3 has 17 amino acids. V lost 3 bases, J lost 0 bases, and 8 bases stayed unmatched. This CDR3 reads CARSSSDRENSNQPQHF. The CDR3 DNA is TGTGCCAGAAGCTCCTCGGACAGGGAGAATAGCAATCAGCCCCAGCATTTT.

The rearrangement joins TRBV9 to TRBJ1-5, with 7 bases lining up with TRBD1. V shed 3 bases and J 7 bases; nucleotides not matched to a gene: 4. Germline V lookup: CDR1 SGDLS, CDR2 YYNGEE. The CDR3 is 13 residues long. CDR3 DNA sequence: TGTGCCAGCAGCGAGGGGGCGCGGCAGCCCCAGCATTTT. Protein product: CASSEGARQPQHF.